This TCR beta chain was captured in a study of blood T cell repertoires in COVID-19. The V and J ends lost 4 bases and 4 bases respectively, with 8 bases between them. The CDR3 length is 12 residues. Per germline, CDR1 SGHRS and CDR2 YFSETQ. Using immunoSEQ multiplex PCR, the repertoire was profiled, and TCRdb retains in-frame clones only, with some absent. Here the sample spans 200,000 to 250,000 clones, 87% being singletons. This TCR came from a man aged 25-40 years who had recovered from COVID-19. V usage is TRBV5-1 and J usage is TRBJ1-1; D perhaps matches TRBD1 (6 bases). The specimen was PBMCs or T cells enriched from blood (not recorded which). The DNA of the CDR3 is TGCGCCAGCAGCCCGGACAGCACTGAAGCTTTCTTT. This sequence encodes CASSPDSTEAFF.